One T cell receptor beta chain is described in this entry. Selected positively for CCR7 and CD45RO-negative, naive CD8 cells excluded terminally differentiated effector memory CD45RA+ cells. This sample is drawn from a study of shared clonotypes between healthy human individuals. CDR3 length: 14 residues. Germline V gene data show CDR1 as SGHNT and CDR2 as YYREEE (reference sequence). Trimming took 2 bases from V and 2 from J; bases not matched to a gene: 2. Profiled with immunoSEQ multiplex PCR; TCRdb holds only in-frame clones, not every one. The table lists about 580,000 clones, roughly 98% of them singletons, with less than 0.35% in the top ten.

This receptor was identified in a man aged 30 to 45 in good health. The sequenced sample consisted of naive CD8+ T cells sorted from blood. This chain connects TRBV5-4 to TRBJ2-7; 9 bases fit TRBD1. As DNA, the CDR3 is TGTGCCAGCAGCTTATGGGACAGGGCCTACGAGCAGTACTTC. Its translation: CASSLWDRAYEQYF.